A selection of T cell receptor beta chains follows, all from one sample in a study of blood T cells in healthy people across ages. TCRdb reprocessed the 5' RACE reads via MiXCR and lists one record per CDR3 protein. The sample contains roughly 680,000 distinct CDR3 sequences, roughly 20% of which appear only once. The sequencing input was blood. These receptors originate from a man aged 65-85 years in good health. The CDR3 runs from the conserved cysteine through the conserved F or W. The D gene is left open where the match is weak. Clone size is stated in some rows and not others, as once, few, many or a class when expanded.

j_gene: TRBJ1-1
v_gene: TRBV20-1
abundance: many
d_gene: -
CDR3aa: CSARARVGTEAFF
CDR3nt: TGCAGTGCTAGAGCCAGGGTCGGAACTGAAGCTTTCTTT

j_gene: TRBJ2-1
v_gene: TRBV9
abundance: -
d_gene: -
CDR3aa: CASSVQGVNEQFF
CDR3nt: TGTGCCAGCAGCGTACAGGGCGTAAATGAGCAGTTCTTC

j_gene: TRBJ1-4
v_gene: TRBV7-2
abundance: -
d_gene: -
CDR3aa: CASSLYMGKLFF
CDR3nt: TGTGCCAGCAGCTTATATATGGGCAAACTGTTTTTT

j_gene: TRBJ1-6
v_gene: TRBV25-1
abundance: few
d_gene: TRBD1
CDR3aa: CASSMGQGYNSPLHF
CDR3nt: TGTGCCAGCAGTATGGGACAGGGTTATAATTCACCCCTCCACTTT

j_gene: TRBJ2-1
v_gene: TRBV9
abundance: -
d_gene: -
CDR3aa: CASSVATGYNEQFF
CDR3nt: TGTGCCAGCAGCGTAGCAACGGGTTACAATGAGCAGTTCTTC

j_gene: TRBJ2-6
v_gene: TRBV4-1
abundance: many
d_gene: -
CDR3aa: CASSQGPGANVLTF
CDR3nt: TGCGCCAGCAGCCAAGGACCTGGGGCCAACGTCCTGACTTTC

j_gene: TRBJ2-7
v_gene: TRBV12-3/TRBV12-4
abundance: -
d_gene: TRBD1
CDR3aa: CASSFFQGAREQYF
CDR3nt: TGTGCCAGCAGTTTCTTTCAGGGGGCGCGCGAGCAGTACTTC

j_gene: TRBJ1-5
v_gene: TRBV2
abundance: many
d_gene: -
CDR3aa: CASGTDSNQPQHF
CDR3nt: TGTGCCAGCGGGACGGATAGCAATCAGCCCCAGCATTTT

j_gene: TRBJ2-5
v_gene: TRBV2
abundance: few
d_gene: TRBD1
CDR3aa: CASTGGNQETQYF
CDR3nt: TGTGCCAGTACAGGGGGGAACCAAGAGACCCAGTACTTC

j_gene: TRBJ1-4
v_gene: TRBV5-5
abundance: -
d_gene: TRBD1
CDR3aa: CASSLAGGTGGEKLFF
CDR3nt: TGTGCCAGCAGCTTGGCCGGTGGGACAGGGGGTGAAAAACTGTTTTTT

j_gene: TRBJ2-7
v_gene: TRBV4-1
abundance: few
d_gene: -
CDR3aa: CASSQSRTSYEQYF
CDR3nt: TGCGCCAGCAGCCAAAGTAGGACCTCCTACGAGCAGTACTTC

j_gene: TRBJ1-1
v_gene: TRBV6-6
abundance: -
d_gene: -
CDR3aa: CASSTQGVNTEAFF
CDR3nt: TGTGCCAGCAGCACACAGGGAGTGAACACTGAAGCTTTCTTT

j_gene: TRBJ2-3
v_gene: TRBV3-1
abundance: -
d_gene: TRBD2
CDR3aa: CASSRLSGLVETDTQYF
CDR3nt: TGTGCCAGCAGCCGGCTATCCGGACTAGTGGAGACAGATACGCAGTATTTT

j_gene: TRBJ1-5
v_gene: TRBV2
abundance: few
d_gene: -
CDR3aa: CASRGTLNQPQHF
CDR3nt: TGTGCCAGCAGAGGGACATTGAATCAGCCCCAGCATTTT

j_gene: TRBJ2-4
v_gene: TRBV2
abundance: -
d_gene: -
CDR3aa: CASSLERELAKNIQYF
CDR3nt: TGTGCCAGCAGTCTGGAGAGGGAACTAGCCAAAAACATTCAGTACTTC

j_gene: TRBJ1-5
v_gene: TRBV7-2
abundance: -
d_gene: TRBD1
CDR3aa: CASSLEGQGFQPQHF
CDR3nt: TGTGCCAGCAGCTTAGAGGGACAGGGGTTTCAGCCCCAGCATTTT

j_gene: TRBJ2-3
v_gene: TRBV7-8
abundance: -
d_gene: TRBD1
CDR3aa: CASSPGTGERDTQYF
CDR3nt: TGTGCCAGCAGCCCTGGGACAGGCGAACGGGATACGCAGTATTTT

j_gene: TRBJ1-3
v_gene: TRBV30
abundance: -
d_gene: -
CDR3aa: CAWSPYSGNTIYF
CDR3nt: TGTGCCTGGAGTCCGTATTCTGGAAACACCATATATTTT

j_gene: TRBJ2-5
v_gene: TRBV7-6
abundance: few
d_gene: -
CDR3aa: CASSQRQRQETQYF
CDR3nt: TGTGCCAGCAGCCAGCGACAGAGACAAGAGACCCAGTACTTC

j_gene: TRBJ2-1
v_gene: TRBV29-1
abundance: -
d_gene: -
CDR3aa: CSVDGQTYNEQFF
CDR3nt: TGCAGCGTTGACGGGCAGACCTACAATGAGCAGTTCTTC

j_gene: TRBJ2-3
v_gene: TRBV4-1
abundance: -
d_gene: -
CDR3aa: CASSEIGASTDTQYF
CDR3nt: TGCGCCAGCAGCGAAATCGGGGCTAGCACAGATACGCAGTATTTT

j_gene: TRBJ1-1
v_gene: TRBV20-1
abundance: -
d_gene: -
CDR3aa: CSARDGTVNTEAFF
CDR3nt: TGCAGTGCTAGAGATGGGACCGTGAACACTGAAGCTTTCTTT

j_gene: TRBJ2-3
v_gene: TRBV7-2
abundance: many
d_gene: -
CDR3aa: CASSPWDSSTDTQYF
CDR3nt: TGTGCCAGCAGCCCATGGGACTCGAGCACAGATACGCAGTATTTT

j_gene: TRBJ2-1
v_gene: TRBV7-9
abundance: few
d_gene: TRBD2
CDR3aa: CASSLAGGPHEQFF
CDR3nt: TGTGCCAGCAGCCTAGCGGGAGGGCCCCATGAGCAGTTCTTC

j_gene: TRBJ2-4
v_gene: TRBV29-1
abundance: -
d_gene: -
CDR3aa: CSVADTHKNIQYF
CDR3nt: TGCAGCGTTGCTGACACGCACAAAAACATTCAGTACTTC

j_gene: TRBJ2-1
v_gene: TRBV9
abundance: many
d_gene: -
CDR3aa: CASSGPSGGEQFF
CDR3nt: TGTGCCAGCAGCGGCCCTTCTGGGGGGGAGCAGTTCTTC

j_gene: TRBJ2-1
v_gene: TRBV29-1
abundance: few
d_gene: -
CDR3aa: CSSNLRSWDKQFF
CDR3nt: TGCAGCTCCAACCTGAGAAGTTGGGATAAGCAGTTCTTC

j_gene: TRBJ2-7
v_gene: TRBV29-1
abundance: few
d_gene: TRBD1
CDR3aa: CSVAEPGQANYEQYF
CDR3nt: TGCAGCGTTGCGGAACCGGGACAGGCTAACTACGAGCAGTACTTC

j_gene: TRBJ2-5
v_gene: TRBV7-9
abundance: -
d_gene: -
CDR3aa: CASSFLRETQYF
CDR3nt: TGTGCCAGCAGTTTTTTGCGGGAGACCCAGTACTTC

j_gene: TRBJ2-5
v_gene: TRBV12-3/TRBV12-4
abundance: many
d_gene: -
CDR3aa: CASSLIPNFERETQYF
CDR3nt: TGTGCCAGCAGTTTAATCCCCAATTTTGAGAGAGAGACCCAGTACTTC

j_gene: TRBJ2-2
v_gene: TRBV7-3
abundance: few
d_gene: -
CDR3aa: CASSLTLTNTGELFF
CDR3nt: TGTGCCAGCAGCTTAACACTAACGAACACCGGGGAGCTGTTTTTT

j_gene: TRBJ1-1
v_gene: TRBV6-6
abundance: -
d_gene: TRBD1
CDR3aa: CASSYSNRGLGTEAFF
CDR3nt: TGTGCCAGCAGTTACTCAAACAGGGGGTTGGGCACTGAAGCTTTCTTT

j_gene: TRBJ2-7
v_gene: TRBV6-6
abundance: -
d_gene: TRBD1
CDR3aa: CASSYLMTGASSYEQYF
CDR3nt: TGTGCCAGCAGTTACTTGATGACAGGGGCCAGCTCCTACGAGCAGTACTTC

j_gene: TRBJ2-3
v_gene: TRBV20-1
abundance: -
d_gene: TRBD2
CDR3aa: CSARDLTSGTDTQYF
CDR3nt: TGCAGTGCTAGAGACCTGACTAGCGGCACAGATACGCAGTATTTT

j_gene: TRBJ1-4
v_gene: TRBV4-1
abundance: few
d_gene: -
CDR3aa: CASSHLPVRGVSEKLFF
CDR3nt: TGCGCCAGCAGCCACCTTCCTGTCCGGGGCGTAAGTGAAAAACTGTTTTTT

j_gene: TRBJ1-1
v_gene: TRBV15
abundance: -
d_gene: TRBD1
CDR3aa: CATSQRTGGTEAFF
CDR3nt: TGTGCCACCAGCCAGCGGACAGGGGGCACTGAAGCTTTCTTT

j_gene: TRBJ2-5
v_gene: TRBV4-3
abundance: few
d_gene: -
CDR3aa: CASSQSLPETQYF
CDR3nt: TGCGCCAGCAGCCAATCCCTCCCGGAGACCCAGTACTTC

j_gene: TRBJ2-5
v_gene: TRBV7-6
abundance: few
d_gene: -
CDR3aa: CASSQNTGSSQTQYF
CDR3nt: TGTGCCAGCAGCCAGAACACCGGGTCGTCCCAGACCCAGTACTTC

j_gene: TRBJ2-1
v_gene: TRBV20-1
abundance: -
d_gene: TRBD1
CDR3aa: CSARFRGLWNEQFF
CDR3nt: TGCAGTGCTAGATTCAGGGGGCTCTGGAATGAGCAGTTCTTC

j_gene: TRBJ2-7
v_gene: TRBV6-6
abundance: many
d_gene: TRBD1
CDR3aa: CASSLQGTYEQYF
CDR3nt: TGTGCCAGCAGTCTACAGGGGACGTACGAGCAGTACTTC

j_gene: TRBJ2-1
v_gene: TRBV7-3
abundance: few
d_gene: -
CDR3aa: CASSFRLSSSYNEQFF
CDR3nt: TGTGCCAGCAGCTTTAGGCTCTCGAGCTCCTACAATGAGCAGTTCTTC

j_gene: TRBJ2-2
v_gene: TRBV12-3/TRBV12-4
abundance: -
d_gene: TRBD1
CDR3aa: CASSRQGGELFF
CDR3nt: TGTGCCAGCAGCCGACAGGGAGGGGAGCTGTTTTTT

j_gene: TRBJ2-3
v_gene: TRBV6-6
abundance: few
d_gene: -
CDR3aa: CASSYTGSQTDTQYF
CDR3nt: TGTGCCAGCAGTTACACAGGGAGTCAGACAGATACGCAGTATTTT